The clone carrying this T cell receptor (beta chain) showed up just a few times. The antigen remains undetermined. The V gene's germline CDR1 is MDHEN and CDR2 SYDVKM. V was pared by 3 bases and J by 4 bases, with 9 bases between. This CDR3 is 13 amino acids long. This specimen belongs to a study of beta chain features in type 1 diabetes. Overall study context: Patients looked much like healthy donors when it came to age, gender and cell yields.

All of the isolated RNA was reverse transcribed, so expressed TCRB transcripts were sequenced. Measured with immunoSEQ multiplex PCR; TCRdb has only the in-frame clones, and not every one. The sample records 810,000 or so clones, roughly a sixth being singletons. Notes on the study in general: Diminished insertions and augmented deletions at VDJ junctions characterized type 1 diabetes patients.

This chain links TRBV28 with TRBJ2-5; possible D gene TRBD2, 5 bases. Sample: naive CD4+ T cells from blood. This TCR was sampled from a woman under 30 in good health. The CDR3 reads CASSLASSETQYF. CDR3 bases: TGTGCCAGCAGTTTGGCTAGCTCAGAGACCCAGTACTTC.